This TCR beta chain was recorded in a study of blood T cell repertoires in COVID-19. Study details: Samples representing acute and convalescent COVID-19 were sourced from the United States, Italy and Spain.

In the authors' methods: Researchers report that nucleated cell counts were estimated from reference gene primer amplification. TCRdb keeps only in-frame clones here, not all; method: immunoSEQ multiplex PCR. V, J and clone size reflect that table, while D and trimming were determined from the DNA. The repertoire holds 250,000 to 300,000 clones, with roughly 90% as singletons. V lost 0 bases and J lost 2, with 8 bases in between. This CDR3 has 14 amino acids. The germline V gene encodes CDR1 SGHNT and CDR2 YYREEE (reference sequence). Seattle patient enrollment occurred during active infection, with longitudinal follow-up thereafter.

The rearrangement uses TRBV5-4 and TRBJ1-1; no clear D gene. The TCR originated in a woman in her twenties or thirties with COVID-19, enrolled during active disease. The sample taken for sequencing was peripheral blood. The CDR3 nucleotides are TGTGCCAGCAGCTTGGGGCTAGCTAACACTGAAGCTTTCTTT. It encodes CASSLGLANTEAFF.